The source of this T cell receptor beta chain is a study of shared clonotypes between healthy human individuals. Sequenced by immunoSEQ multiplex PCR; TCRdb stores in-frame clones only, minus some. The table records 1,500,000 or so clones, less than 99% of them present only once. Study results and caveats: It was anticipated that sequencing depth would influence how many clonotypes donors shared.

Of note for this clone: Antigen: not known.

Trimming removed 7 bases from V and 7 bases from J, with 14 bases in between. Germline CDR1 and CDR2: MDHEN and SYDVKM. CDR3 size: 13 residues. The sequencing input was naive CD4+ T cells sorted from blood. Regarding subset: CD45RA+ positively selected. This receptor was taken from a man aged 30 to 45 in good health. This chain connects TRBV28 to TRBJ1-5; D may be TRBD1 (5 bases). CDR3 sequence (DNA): TGTGCCAGCACCCTCGGGGGGTGGCAGCCCCAGCATTTT. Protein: CASTLGGWQPQHF.